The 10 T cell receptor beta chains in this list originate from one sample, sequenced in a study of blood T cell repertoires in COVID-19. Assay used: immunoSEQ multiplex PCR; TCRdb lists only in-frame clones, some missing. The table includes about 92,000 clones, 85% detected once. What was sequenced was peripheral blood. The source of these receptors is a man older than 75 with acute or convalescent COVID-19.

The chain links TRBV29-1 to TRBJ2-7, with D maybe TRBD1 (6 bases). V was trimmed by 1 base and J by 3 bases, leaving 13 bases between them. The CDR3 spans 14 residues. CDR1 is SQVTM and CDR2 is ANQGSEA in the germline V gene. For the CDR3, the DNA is TGCAGCGTTGAAGCTCCCGTAGGGGGCTACGAGCAGTACTTC. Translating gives CSVEAPVGGYEQYF.

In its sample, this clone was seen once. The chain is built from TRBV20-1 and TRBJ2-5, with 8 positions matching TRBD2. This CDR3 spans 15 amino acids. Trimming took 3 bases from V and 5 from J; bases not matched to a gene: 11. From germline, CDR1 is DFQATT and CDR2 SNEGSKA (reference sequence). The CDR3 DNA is TGCAGTGCTAGTCGCGGGGGGCGCAGGGAGGAGACCCAGTACTTC. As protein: CSASRGGRREETQYF.

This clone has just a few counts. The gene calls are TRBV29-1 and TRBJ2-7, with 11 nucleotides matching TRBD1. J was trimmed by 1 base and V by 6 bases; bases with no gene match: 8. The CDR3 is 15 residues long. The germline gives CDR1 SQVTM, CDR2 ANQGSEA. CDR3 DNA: TGCAGCGTAAGAACCGGGACAGGGGGGTCCTACGAGCAGTACTTC. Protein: CSVRTGTGGSYEQYF.

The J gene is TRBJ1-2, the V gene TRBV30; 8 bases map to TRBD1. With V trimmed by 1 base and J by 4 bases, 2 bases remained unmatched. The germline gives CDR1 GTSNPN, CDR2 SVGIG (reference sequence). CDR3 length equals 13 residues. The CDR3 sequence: CAWSADRAYGYTF. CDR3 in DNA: TGTGCCTGGAGTGCGGACAGGGCCTATGGCTACACCTTC.

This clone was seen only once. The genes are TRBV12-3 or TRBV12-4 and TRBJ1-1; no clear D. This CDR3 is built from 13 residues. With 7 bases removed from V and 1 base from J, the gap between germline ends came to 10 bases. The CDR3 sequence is CASTPLSNTEAFF. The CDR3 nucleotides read TGTGCCAGCACTCCTCTGTCGAACACTGAAGCTTTCTTT.

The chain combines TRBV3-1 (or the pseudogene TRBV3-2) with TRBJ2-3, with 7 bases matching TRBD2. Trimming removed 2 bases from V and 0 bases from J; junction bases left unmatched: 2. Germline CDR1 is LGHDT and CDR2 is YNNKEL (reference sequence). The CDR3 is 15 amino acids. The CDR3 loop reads CASSQFSGSTDTQYF. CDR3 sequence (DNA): TGTGCCAGCAGCCAATTTAGCGGGAGCACAGATACGCAGTATTTT.

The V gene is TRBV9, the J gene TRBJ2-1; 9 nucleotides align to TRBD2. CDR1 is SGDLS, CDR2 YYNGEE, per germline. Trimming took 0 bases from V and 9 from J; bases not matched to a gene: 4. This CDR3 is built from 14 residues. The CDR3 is CASSVVGGRAEQFF. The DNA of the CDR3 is TGTGCCAGCAGCGTAGTGGGCGGGAGGGCTGAGCAGTTCTTC.

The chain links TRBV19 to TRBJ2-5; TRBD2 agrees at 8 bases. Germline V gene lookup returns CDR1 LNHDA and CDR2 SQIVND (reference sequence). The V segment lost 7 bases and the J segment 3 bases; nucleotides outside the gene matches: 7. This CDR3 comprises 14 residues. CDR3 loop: CASMALADKETQYF. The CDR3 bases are TGTGCCAGTATGGCACTAGCGGATAAAGAGACCCAGTACTTC.

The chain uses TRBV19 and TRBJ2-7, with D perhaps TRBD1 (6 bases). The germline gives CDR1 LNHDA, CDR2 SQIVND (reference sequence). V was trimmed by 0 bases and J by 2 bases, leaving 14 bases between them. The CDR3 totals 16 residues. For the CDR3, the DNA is TGTGCCAGTAGTATAGATCAAGGGGGAAGCGCCTACGAGCAGTACTTC. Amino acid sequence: CASSIDQGGSAYEQYF.

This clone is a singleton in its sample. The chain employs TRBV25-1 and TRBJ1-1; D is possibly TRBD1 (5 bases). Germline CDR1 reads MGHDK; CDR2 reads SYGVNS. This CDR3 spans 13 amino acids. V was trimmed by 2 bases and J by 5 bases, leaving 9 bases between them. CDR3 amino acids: CASSEQGGTEAFF. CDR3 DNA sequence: TGTGCCAGCAGTGAACAGGGAGGGACTGAAGCTTTCTTT.